A single T cell receptor (beta chain) is shown here with its context. It lacks a known antigen. Base quality data are lacking; no much larger clone is found one base away. V sheds 5 bases and J sheds 15 bases, leaving 36 bases between their ends. From the cysteine up to the phenylalanine, the CDR3 has a length of 18 residues. The CDR3 DNA has 54 bases and is translated from base 1. Donors were around 37 systemically healthy Caucasian individuals from Russia aged roughly 6 to 90 years. Each donor gave ten milliliters of peripheral blood, drawn into EDTA-treated Vacutainer tubes. Ficoll-Paque density-gradient centrifugation was used to isolate PBMCs, with at least 7 million per sample. Total RNA was extracted from PBMCs with Trizol reagent, with at least 5.5 micrograms obtained per sample. The percentages of naive CD45RAhigh/CD27high T cells were determined by flow cytometry on a PBMC aliquot from every donor.

This entry belongs to a study of blood T cells in healthy people across ages (dated by TCRdb to the mid-2010s). Study-wide context: Template switching captured roughly one uniquely barcoded TCR beta cDNA molecule per two T cells in model experiments. Age-related changes in TCR beta repertoire diversity were measured in the study by deep sequencing normalized with unique cDNA molecular identifiers. The donors were split into four age groups: young (average 16 years), middle-aged (39), aged (62) and long-lived (82). To avoid experimental bias, donors of different ages were distributed randomly across sequencing lanes. For two donors (one aged 18 to 29 and one aged 80 or older), the study analyzed two additional independent replicas of 1 million unique cDNA reads from the same blood draw.

The library was made by 5' RACE. These reads were obtained on an Illumina HiSeq 2500. The second PCR ran for about 6 to 12 cycles and used a J-beta primer mix along with a sample-barcoded 5' primer. A unique molecular identifier was introduced onto each TCR beta cDNA molecule by a template-switch 5' adaptor carrying 12 random nucleotides. At least 3 million CDR3-containing paired-end reads were obtained from each sample. All of the RNA was converted into first-strand cDNA using the Mint cDNA synthesis kit, with a TRBC-specific oligonucleotide serving as the primer. Following uracil-DNA glycosylase treatment, a first 18-cycle PCR with universal primers M1SS and BC2_uni_R was performed on all cDNA. The paper's processing steps were these. For normalization, 1 million high-quality reads, each with a distinct molecular identifier, were randomly selected from each sample. Instead of being binned into consensus sequences, reads with shared molecular identifiers were discarded. MiTCR, with a Q25 quality threshold and the strictest error-elimination algorithm, was used for CDR3 identification, clonotype clustering and error correction. Lower-bound total TCR beta diversity was estimated with a nonparametric unseen species model using Euler transformation. TCRdb trimmed public reads at Q25 via fastp, called clones via MiXCR and kept in-frame beta chains. Rows with a matching CDR3 protein are joined into one entry that keeps the most common DNA and genes. TCRdb, rather than the study authors, made the V and J calls. The table for this sample lists around 900,000 distinct CDR3 sequences; 29% of them were counted only once. 17% of the sample lies in the top ten.

Points the paper makes about the study in general: Compared with the aged group, more naive CD4+ T cells, fewer expanded clones and increased TCR diversity were shown by the long-lived group, suggesting age selection. Donor CMV infection status was unknown, potentially confounding age-related changes in expanded clonotypes. Total diversity estimates from one million sequenced T cells were considered lower bounds and underestimates. As age increased, observed TCR beta diversity per million T cells dropped in a roughly linear way, and a significant reduction was already evident by age 40. Observed TCR beta diversity correlated strongly with the percentage of naive T cells measured by flow cytometry. Bulk unsorted PBMC profiling prevented conclusive comparison of naive and antigen-experienced compartments.

The chain was built from TRBV12-3 or TRBV12-4 and TRBJ2-3, with TRBD1 as a weak D call on 8 bases. This receptor was identified in a woman older than 75 in good health. Sequencing used blood. The CDR3 sequence is CASSPNRGQGGRADAEYF. The DNA reads TGTGCCAGCAGTCCCAACCGAGGACAGGGCGGGAGAGCAGATGCGGAATATTTT.